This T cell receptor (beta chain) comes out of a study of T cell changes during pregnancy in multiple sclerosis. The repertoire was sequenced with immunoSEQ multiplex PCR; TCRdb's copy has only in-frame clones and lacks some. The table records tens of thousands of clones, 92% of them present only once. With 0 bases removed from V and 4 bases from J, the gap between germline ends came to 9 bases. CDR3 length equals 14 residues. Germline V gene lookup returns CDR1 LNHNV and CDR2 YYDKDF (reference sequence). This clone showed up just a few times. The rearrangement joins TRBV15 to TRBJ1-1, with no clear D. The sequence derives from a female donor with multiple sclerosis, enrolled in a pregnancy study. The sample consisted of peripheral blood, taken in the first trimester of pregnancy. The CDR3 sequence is CATSRDRESTEAFF. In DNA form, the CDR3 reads TGTGCCACCAGCAGAGATAGGGAGTCCACTGAAGCTTTCTTT.